This is a list of T cell receptor beta chains from one sample in a study of T-cell reconstitution after alpha-beta-depleted transplantation in children. A single record per CDR3 protein comes from TCRdb applying MiXCR to the PCR reads. Of around 380,000 distinct CDR3 sequences in the sample, about 11% were seen once. The sample here was PBMCs from the stem cell graft donor, taken from the stem cell graft. All receptors derive from a human donor who donated a stem cell graft to a child with acute myeloid leukemia. The CDR3 runs from the conserved cysteine through the conserved F or W. Fields, in order: J gene, V gene, D gene, clone size, CDR3 DNA, CDR3 protein. A D gene is named only where the DNA matches it firmly. Expanded clones get a size class; other rows say once, few or many, or leave the size out.

TRBJ2-2 | TRBV5-6 | NA | few | TGTGCCAGCAGCCAGATAAACCAGGGGATGGCCGGGGAGCTGTTTTTT | CASSQINQGMAGELFF
TRBJ1-6 | TRBV24-1 | NA | few | TGTGCCACCCCGGACAGTTCTAATTCACCCCTCCACTTT | CATPDSSNSPLHF
TRBJ1-4 | TRBV12-5 | NA | NA | TGTGCTTTCCGGGCCCCAACTAATGAAAAACTGTTTTTT | CAFRAPTNEKLFF
TRBJ2-3 | TRBV4-3 | TRBD2 | few | TGCGCCAGCTGTCGGACTAGCGGCAGCACAGATACGCAGTATTTT | CASCRTSGSTDTQYF
TRBJ1-4 | TRBV21-1 | NA | few | TGTGCCAGCAGCAAATTGAAGGGTTGGGAAAAACTGTTTTTT | CASSKLKGWEKLFF
TRBJ2-1 | TRBV27 | TRBD1 | few | TGTGCCAGCAGTGCGACAGGGGCGTCCTACAATGAGCAGTTCTTC | CASSATGASYNEQFF
TRBJ2-5 | TRBV29-1 | NA | NA | TGCAGCGTTGTGTGGTCCCAAGAGACCCAGTACTTC | CSVVWSQETQYF
TRBJ2-5 | TRBV29-1 | NA | NA | TGCAGCGTTGGGGACTTGGAAGAGACCCAGTACTTC | CSVGDLEETQYF
TRBJ2-5 | TRBV3-1 | NA | few | TGTGCCAGCAGCCCTCCGAGGACTGCAGAGACCCAGTACTTC | CASSPPRTAETQYF
TRBJ1-2 | TRBV30 | NA | once | TGTGCCTGGAGTGTCGGATGGGGTTCCTATGGCTACACCTTC | CAWSVGWGSYGYTF
TRBJ1-1 | TRBV12-3/TRBV12-4 | NA | few | TGTGCCAGCAGTTCCCCCATGGTAGGGTCTGAAGCTTTCTTT | CASSSPMVGSEAFF
TRBJ1-1 | TRBV5-1 | TRBD1 | many | TGCGCCAGCAGCTTGTCAGGTCCAGGGGGCCCCACGGCTTTCTTT | CASSLSGPGGPTAFF
TRBJ2-2 | TRBV7-3 | NA | NA | TGTGCCAGCAGCTTTGGCCTCCTCCGGGGCACCGGGGAGCTGTTTTTT | CASSFGLLRGTGELFF
TRBJ1-2 | TRBV2 | TRBD1 | few | TGTGCCAGCAGGGACAGGGGGTCGGACTATGGCTACACCTTC | CASRDRGSDYGYTF
TRBJ2-2 | TRBV14 | TRBD1 | few | TGTGCCAGCAGAACCACAGGGGCCGGGGAGCTGTTTTTT | CASRTTGAGELFF
TRBJ1-2 | TRBV7-9 | NA | NA | TGTGCCAGCAGCTTAGAACAGGGTGATGGCTACACCTTC | CASSLEQGDGYTF
TRBJ2-3 | TRBV6-4 | TRBD2 | many | TGTGCCAACGGACTAGCGGGAGAATTAGATACGCAGTATTTT | CANGLAGELDTQYF
TRBJ1-2 | TRBV29-1 | NA | many | TGCAGCGTTGAAGGCTATGGCTACACCTTC | CSVEGYGYTF
TRBJ2-4 | TRBV15 | TRBD1 | many | TGTGCCACCAGCAGAGATCGTGGGACAGCCGCCAAAAACATTCAGTACTTC | CATSRDRGTAAKNIQYF
TRBJ2-5 | TRBV10-3 | NA | NA | TGTGCCATCAGTGACGGGGAGGAAGAGACCCAGTACTTC | CAISDGEEETQYF
TRBJ2-5 | TRBV29-1 | TRBD2 | many | TGCAGCGTTGAGGCTAGCGGGAGGGCCGGAGAGACCCAGTACTTC | CSVEASGRAGETQYF
TRBJ2-5 | TRBV10-3 | TRBD1 | few | TGTGCCATCAGGAAGGGACAGCAGACTGAGACCCAGTACTTC | CAIRKGQQTETQYF